This entry features one T cell receptor beta chain sequence. Germline assignment: CDR1 SNHLY and CDR2 FYNNEI. The CDR3 is made up of 13 amino acids. Trimming removed 4 bases from V and 7 bases from J, with 10 bases in between. This entry comes from a study of radiotherapy plus CTLA-4 blockade in lung cancer. This table comes from immunoSEQ multiplex PCR, and its TCRdb copy is limited to in-frame clones, with some not included. Of about 60,000 clones in the sample, roughly three quarters are singletons; the top ten hold approximately 2.8%. This rearrangement joins TRBV2 to TRBJ1-4; D uncertain. The specimen comprised peripheral blood, sampled from a patient treated with radiotherapy plus ipilimumab. This TCR was recovered from a human donor with non-small cell lung cancer who had a complete response to radiotherapy plus ipilimumab. The DNA of the CDR3 is TGTGCCAGCAGTGTGCTTTCAGGTGAAAAACTGTTTTTT. Amino acids: CASSVLSGEKLFF.